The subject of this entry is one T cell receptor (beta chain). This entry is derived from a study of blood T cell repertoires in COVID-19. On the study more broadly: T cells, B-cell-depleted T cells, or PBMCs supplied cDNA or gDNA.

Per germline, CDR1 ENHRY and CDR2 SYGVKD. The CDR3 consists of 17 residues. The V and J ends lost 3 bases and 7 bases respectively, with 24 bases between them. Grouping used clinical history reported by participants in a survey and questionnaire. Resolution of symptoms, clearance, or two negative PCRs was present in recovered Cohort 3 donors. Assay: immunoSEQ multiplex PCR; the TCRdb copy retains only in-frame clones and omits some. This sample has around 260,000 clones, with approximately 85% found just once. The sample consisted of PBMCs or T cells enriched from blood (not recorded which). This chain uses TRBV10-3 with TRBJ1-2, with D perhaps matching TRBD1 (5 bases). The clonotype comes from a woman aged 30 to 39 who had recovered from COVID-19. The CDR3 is CAISELLREGVPGGYTF. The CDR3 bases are TGTGCCATCAGTGAACTCCTCAGGGAGGGTGTCCCAGGTGGCTACACCTTC.